A single T cell receptor beta chain is shown here with its context. Its antigen remains unidentified. This sample is part of a study of cytomegalovirus exposure and HLA in healthy donors. Study-wide points: Later genetic work tied a missense DCLRE1C variant to beta-chain V and J trimming.

13 Jbeta primers and 60 Vbeta primers were used for the PCR. Per the original methods: An analysis that came later counted 80 million or so unique TCR beta chains, approximately 10 million shared. Assay used: immunoSEQ multiplex PCR; TCRdb lists only in-frame clones, some missing. That table furnishes V, J and clone size, whereas the DNA furnished D and trimming. The repertoire holds more than 90,000 clones, 75% to 90% seen once, with about 3.6% in the top ten. The clonotype originates from a man younger than 45 in good health and CMV-seronegative. The sequenced sample was PBMCs.

For the CDR3, the DNA is TGTGCCAGCTGTCCTGGACAGGGAGGCAATCAGCCCCAGCATTTT. Its translation: CASCPGQGGNQPQHF. The V and J genes are TRBV28 and TRBJ1-5, with 8 nucleotides matching TRBD1. The CDR3 consists of 15 residues. V trimming: 8 bases; J trimming: 2 bases; junction bases outside the gene matches: 8. Germline V CDR1 and CDR2: MDHEN, SYDVKM.